This T cell receptor beta chain was retrieved from a study of molecular identifiers for immune sequencing clone quantification. TCRdb reprocessed the PCR reads via MiXCR and lists one record per CDR3 protein. The profile shows 250,000 to 350,000 distinct CDR3 sequences, 20% to 25% of them singletons. Study-level results: Over 99% of effector molecules, but under 1% in naive cells, were held by clones with more than 20 RNA copies.

Comment on this clonotype: Its antigen is still unknown.

Germline CDR1 and CDR2: MNHEY and SVGEGT. The ends were cut back, 4 bases at V and 12 bases at J, with 22 bases in the middle. This CDR3 spans 15 amino acids. This chain connects TRBV6-2 or TRBV6-3 to TRBJ1-5; TRBD1 might be the D (5 bases). This receptor was taken from a human donor in good health. Some libraries in this study had Jurkat cell RNA spiked in. The sequenced sample was naive CD8+ T cells from blood, with Jurkat cell RNA spiked in. Subset indicated: FACS-sorted CD8+CD4-CCR7+CD45RA+ naive T cells. The chain's CDR3 is CASSLTALGNRLQHF. CDR3 DNA: TGTGCCAGCAGTTTGACAGCGTTGGGCAATCGGCTCCAGCATTTT.